This T cell receptor beta chain was observed in a study of T cells in Graves' hyperthyroidism and ophthalmopathy. TCR beta CDR3 regions were amplified from RNA. A first-round RT-PCR of the TCR CDR3 used the HTBI primer set. TCRdb redid the calling of the multiplex PCR reads with MiXCR, one entry per CDR3 protein. This sample has more than 550,000 distinct CDR3 sequences, with 17% found just once. Trimming removed 5 bases from V and 6 bases from J; junction bases left unmatched: 13. This CDR3 is 17 amino acids long. Germline CDR1 reads DFQATT; CDR2 reads SNEGSKA (reference sequence). This clonotype was observed a handful of times. Researchers defined stable Graves' hyperthyroidism as no ophthalmopathy progression within 18 months. Aged 18 to 65, the patients had hyperthyroidism that was newly diagnosed and had lasted under 2 months. Exclusion of a patient resulted from uncontrolled infection, other autoimmune disease, pregnancy or lactation. Every diagnosis used clinical symptoms, serum thyroxine and TRAb, thyroid ultrasound and orbital computed tomography.

The source material was blood. The chain uses TRBV20-1 and TRBJ2-1; 13 bases map to TRBD2. The receptor was derived from a man in his fifties with Graves' hyperthyroidism. CDR3 coding DNA: TGCAGTGCTGGGGGGACTAGCGGGATTGGGGTCGGCAATGAGCAGTTCTTC. It yields the protein CSAGGTSGIGVGNEQFF.